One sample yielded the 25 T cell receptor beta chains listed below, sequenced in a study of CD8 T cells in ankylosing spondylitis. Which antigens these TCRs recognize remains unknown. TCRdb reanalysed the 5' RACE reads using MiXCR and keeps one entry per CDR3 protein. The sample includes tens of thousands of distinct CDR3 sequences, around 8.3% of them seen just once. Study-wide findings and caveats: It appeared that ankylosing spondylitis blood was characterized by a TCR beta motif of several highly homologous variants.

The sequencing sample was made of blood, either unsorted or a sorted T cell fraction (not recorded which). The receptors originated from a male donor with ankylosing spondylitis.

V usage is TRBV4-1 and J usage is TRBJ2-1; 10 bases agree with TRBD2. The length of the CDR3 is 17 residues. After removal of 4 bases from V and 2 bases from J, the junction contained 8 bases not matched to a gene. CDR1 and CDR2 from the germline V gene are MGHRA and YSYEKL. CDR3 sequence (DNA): TGCGCCAGCAGCCGCGAGCGGGAGGGGATCCCCTACAATGAGCAGTTCTTC. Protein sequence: CASSREREGIPYNEQFF.

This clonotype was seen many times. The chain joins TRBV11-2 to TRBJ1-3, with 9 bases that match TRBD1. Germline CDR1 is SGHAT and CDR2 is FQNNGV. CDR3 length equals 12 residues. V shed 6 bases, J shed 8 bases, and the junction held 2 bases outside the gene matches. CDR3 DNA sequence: TGTGCCAGCAGTCGACAGGGGGACACCATATATTTT. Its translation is CASSRQGDTIYF.

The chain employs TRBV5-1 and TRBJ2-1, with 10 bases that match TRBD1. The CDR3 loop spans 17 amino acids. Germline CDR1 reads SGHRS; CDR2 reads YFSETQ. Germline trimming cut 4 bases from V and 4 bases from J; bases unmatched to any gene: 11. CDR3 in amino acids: CASSPGVGTGVYNEQFF. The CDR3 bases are TGCGCCAGCAGCCCTGGCGTCGGGACAGGGGTTTACAATGAGCAGTTCTTC.

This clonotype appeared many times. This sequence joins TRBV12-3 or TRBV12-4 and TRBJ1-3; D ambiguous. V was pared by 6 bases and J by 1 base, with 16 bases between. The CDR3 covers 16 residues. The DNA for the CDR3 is TGTGCCAGCAGCCAACTAATGGGGAGATCTGGAAACACCATATATTTT. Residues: CASSQLMGRSGNTIYF.

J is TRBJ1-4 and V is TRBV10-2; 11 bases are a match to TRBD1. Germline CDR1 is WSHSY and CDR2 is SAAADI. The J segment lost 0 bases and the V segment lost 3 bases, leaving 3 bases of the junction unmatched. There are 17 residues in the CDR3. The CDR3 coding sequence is TGCGCCAGCAGTGATTGGACAGGGGGCTCAACTAATGAAAAACTGTTTTTT. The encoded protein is CASSDWTGGSTNEKLFF.

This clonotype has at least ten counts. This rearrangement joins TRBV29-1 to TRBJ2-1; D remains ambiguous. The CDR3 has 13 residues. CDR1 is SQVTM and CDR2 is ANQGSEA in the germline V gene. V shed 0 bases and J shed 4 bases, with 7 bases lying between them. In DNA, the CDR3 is TGCAGCGTTGAAGAGGGCGGTTACAATGAGCAGTTCTTC. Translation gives CSVEEGGYNEQFF.

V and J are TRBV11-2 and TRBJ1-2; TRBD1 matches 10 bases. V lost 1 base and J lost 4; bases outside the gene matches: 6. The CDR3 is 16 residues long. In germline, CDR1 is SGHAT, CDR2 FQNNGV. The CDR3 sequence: CASSLADRGLGYGYTF. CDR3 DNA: TGTGCCAGCAGCTTAGCTGACAGGGGGCTAGGCTATGGCTACACCTTC.

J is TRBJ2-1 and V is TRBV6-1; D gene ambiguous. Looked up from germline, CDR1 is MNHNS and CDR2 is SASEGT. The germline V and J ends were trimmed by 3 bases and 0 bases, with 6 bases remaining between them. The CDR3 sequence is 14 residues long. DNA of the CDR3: TGTGCCAGCAGTGACAGGAGCTCCTACAATGAGCAGTTCTTC. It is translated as CASSDRSSYNEQFF.

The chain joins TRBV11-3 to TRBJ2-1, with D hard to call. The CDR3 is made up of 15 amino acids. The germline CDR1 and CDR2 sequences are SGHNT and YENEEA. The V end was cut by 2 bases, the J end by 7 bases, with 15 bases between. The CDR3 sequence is CASSLLVVGVNEQFF. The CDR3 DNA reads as TGTGCCAGCAGCTTACTCGTAGTGGGTGTAAATGAGCAGTTCTTC.

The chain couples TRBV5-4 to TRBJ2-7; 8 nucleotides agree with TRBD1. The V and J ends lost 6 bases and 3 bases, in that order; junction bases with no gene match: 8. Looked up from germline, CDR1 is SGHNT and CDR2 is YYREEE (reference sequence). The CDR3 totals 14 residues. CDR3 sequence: CASTTDRELYEQYF. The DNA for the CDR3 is TGTGCCAGCACCACGGACAGGGAACTCTACGAGCAGTACTTC.

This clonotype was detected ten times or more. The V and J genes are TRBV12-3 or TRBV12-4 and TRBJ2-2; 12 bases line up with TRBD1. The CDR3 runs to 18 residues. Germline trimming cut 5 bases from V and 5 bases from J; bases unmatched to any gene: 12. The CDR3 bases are TGTGCCAGCAGTCCGCGGGACAGGGGGCGCATTGGGACCGGGGAGCTGTTTTTT. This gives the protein CASSPRDRGRIGTGELFF.

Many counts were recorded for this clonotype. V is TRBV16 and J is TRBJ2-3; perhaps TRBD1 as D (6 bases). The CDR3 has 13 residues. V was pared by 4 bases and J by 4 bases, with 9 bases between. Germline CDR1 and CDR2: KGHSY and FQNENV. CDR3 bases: TGTGCCAGCAGCCGACAGGTACCAGATACGCAGTATTTT. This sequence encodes CASSRQVPDTQYF.

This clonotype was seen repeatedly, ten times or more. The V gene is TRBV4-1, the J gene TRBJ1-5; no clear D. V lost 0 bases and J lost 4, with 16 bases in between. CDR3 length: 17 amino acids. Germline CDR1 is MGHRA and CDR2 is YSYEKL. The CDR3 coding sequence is TGCGCCAGCAGCCAAGATGACCCGGGATGGGCAAATCAGCCCCAGCATTTT. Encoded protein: CASSQDDPGWANQPQHF.

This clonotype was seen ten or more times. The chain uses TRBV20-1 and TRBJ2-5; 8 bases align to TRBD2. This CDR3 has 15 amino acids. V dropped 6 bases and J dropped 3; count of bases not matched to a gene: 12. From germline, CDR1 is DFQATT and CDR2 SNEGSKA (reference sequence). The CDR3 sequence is CSAEEEREWKETQYF. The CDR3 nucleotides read TGCAGTGCCGAGGAGGAGCGGGAGTGGAAAGAGACCCAGTACTTC.

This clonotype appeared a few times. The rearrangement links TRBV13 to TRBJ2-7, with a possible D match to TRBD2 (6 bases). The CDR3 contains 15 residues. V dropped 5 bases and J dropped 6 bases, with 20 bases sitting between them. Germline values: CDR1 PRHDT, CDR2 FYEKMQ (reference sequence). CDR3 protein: CASSPPLGGTGEQYF. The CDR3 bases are TGTGCCAGCAGCCCCCCACTTGGCGGGACGGGCGAGCAGTACTTC. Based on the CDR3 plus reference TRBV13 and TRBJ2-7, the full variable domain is AAGVIQSPRHLIKEKRETATLKCYPIPRHDTVYWYQQGPGQDPQFLISFYEKMQSDKGSIPDRFSAQQFSDYHSELNMSSLELGDSALYFCASSPPLGGTGEQYFGPGTRLTVT.

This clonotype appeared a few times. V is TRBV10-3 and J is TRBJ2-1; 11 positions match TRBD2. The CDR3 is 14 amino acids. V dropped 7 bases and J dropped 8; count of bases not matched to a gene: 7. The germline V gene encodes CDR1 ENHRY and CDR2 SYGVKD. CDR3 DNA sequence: TGTGCCATCACCGACCTAGCGGGAGGAGATGAGCAGTTCTTC. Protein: CAITDLAGGDEQFF.

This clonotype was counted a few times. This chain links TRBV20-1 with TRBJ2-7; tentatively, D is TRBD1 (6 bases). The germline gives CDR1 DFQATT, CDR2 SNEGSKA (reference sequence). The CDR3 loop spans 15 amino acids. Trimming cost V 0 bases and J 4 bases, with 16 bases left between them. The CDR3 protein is CSAREAEGTLYEQYF. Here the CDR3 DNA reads TGCAGTGCTAGAGAGGCGGAAGGGACACTGTACGAGCAGTACTTC.

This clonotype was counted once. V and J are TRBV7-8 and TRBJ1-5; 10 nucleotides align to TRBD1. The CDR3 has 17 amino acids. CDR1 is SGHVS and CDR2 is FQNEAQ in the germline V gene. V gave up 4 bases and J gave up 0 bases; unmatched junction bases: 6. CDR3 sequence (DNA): TGTGCCAGCAGCTCAGGGACAGGGGTTAGTAGCAATCAGCCCCAGCATTTT. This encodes CASSSGTGVSSNQPQHF.

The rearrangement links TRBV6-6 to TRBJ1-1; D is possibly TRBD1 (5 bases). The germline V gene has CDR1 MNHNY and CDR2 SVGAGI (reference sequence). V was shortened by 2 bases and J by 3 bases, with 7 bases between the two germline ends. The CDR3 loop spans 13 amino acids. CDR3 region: CASSYGGDTEAFF. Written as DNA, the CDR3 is TGTGCCAGCAGTTACGGGGGGGACACTGAAGCTTTCTTT.

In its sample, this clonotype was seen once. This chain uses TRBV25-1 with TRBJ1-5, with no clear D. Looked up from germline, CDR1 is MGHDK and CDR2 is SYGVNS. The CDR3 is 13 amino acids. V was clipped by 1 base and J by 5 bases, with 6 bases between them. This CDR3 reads CASSEWWDQPQHF. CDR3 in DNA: TGTGCCAGCAGTGAATGGTGGGATCAGCCCCAGCATTTT. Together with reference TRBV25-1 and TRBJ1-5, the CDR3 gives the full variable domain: EADIYQTPRYLVIGTGKKITLECSQTMGHDKMYWYQQDPGMELHLIHYSYGVNSTEKGDLSSESTVSRIRTEHFPLTLESARPSHTSQYLCASSEWWDQPQHFGDGTRLSIL.

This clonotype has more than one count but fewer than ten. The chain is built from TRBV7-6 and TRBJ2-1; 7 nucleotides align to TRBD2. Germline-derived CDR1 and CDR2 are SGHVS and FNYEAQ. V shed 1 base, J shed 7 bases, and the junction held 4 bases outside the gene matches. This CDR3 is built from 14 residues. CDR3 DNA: TGTGCCAGCAGCTTAGTTCCTAGCGGAAATGAGCAGTTCTTC. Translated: CASSLVPSGNEQFF.

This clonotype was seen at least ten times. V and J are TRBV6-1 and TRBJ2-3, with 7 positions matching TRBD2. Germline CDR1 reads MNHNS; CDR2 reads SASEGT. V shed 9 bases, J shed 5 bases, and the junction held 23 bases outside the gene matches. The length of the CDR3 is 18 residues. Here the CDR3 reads CASLGATGGEGPGDTQYF. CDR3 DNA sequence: TGTGCCAGTCTGGGCGCAACTGGAGGGGAGGGCCCGGGAGATACGCAGTATTTT.

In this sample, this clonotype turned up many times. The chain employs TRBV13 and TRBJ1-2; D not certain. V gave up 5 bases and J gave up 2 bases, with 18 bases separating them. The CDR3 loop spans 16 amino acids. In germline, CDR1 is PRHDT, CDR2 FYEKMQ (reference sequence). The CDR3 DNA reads TGTGCCAGCAGCCTATTAGCTATCCGTCCAAACTATGGCTACACCTTC. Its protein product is CASSLLAIRPNYGYTF.

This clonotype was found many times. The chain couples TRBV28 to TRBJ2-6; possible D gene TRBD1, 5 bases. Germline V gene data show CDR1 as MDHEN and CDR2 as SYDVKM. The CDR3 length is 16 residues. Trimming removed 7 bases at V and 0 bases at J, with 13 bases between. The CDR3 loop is CASTSLDSSGANVLTF. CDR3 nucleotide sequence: TGTGCCAGCACTTCCCTAGACAGCTCTGGGGCCAACGTCCTGACTTTC.

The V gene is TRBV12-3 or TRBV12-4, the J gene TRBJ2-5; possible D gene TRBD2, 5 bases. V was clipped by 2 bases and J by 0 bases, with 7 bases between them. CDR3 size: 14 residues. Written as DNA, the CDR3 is TGTGCCAGCAGTTTAATTAGCGACCAAGAGACCCAGTACTTC. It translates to CASSLISDQETQYF.